This T cell receptor beta chain came from a study of T-cell memory formation after mild COVID-19. Notes on the study in general: The CD4+ clones that contracted clustered mainly within CM and EM, and the CD8+ clones concentrated in EMRA.

This clonotype appeared a few times. The antigen is undetermined. From germline, CDR1 is SQVTM and CDR2 ANQGSEA. V dropped 4 bases and J dropped 5 bases, with 11 bases sitting between them. The CDR3 spans 12 residues. TCRdb ran MiXCR on the 5' RACE reads and lists one entry per CDR3 protein. The repertoire consists of 50,000 to 60,000 distinct CDR3 sequences, with around 30% occurring once and the leading ten covering approximately 39%. The receptor's source is a young man who had mild COVID-19 (a few samples of this study predate the infection). Cell type and time point are not known. Sequenced material: PBMCs or a T cell subset sorted from them (not recorded which). This rearrangement joins TRBV29-1 to TRBJ2-5; D possibly corresponds to TRBD2 (6 bases). The CDR3 reads CSVGVGGETQYF. The CDR3 DNA reads as TGCAGCGTTGGGGTAGGAGGGGAGACCCAGTACTTC.